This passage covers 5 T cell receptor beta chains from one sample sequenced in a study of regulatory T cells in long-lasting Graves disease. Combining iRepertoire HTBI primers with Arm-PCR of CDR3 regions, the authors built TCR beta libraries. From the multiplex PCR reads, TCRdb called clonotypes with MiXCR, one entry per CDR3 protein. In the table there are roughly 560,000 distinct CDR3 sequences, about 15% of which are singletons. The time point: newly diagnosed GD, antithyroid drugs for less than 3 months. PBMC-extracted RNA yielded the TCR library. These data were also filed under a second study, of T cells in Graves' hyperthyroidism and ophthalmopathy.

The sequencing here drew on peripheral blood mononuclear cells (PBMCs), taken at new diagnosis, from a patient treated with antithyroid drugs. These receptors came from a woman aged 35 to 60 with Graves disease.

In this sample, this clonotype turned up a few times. The CDR3 DNA reads TGCGCCAGCAGCCCCCAGGGGACAGGGAACACTGAAGCTTTCTTT. Amino acids: CASSPQGTGNTEAFF. This chain links TRBV4-1 with TRBJ1-1, with TRBD1 identical over 8 bases. The CDR3 has 15 amino acids. Germline V gives CDR1 MGHRA, CDR2 YSYEKL. V shed 4 bases, J shed 1 base, and the junction held 5 bases outside the gene matches.

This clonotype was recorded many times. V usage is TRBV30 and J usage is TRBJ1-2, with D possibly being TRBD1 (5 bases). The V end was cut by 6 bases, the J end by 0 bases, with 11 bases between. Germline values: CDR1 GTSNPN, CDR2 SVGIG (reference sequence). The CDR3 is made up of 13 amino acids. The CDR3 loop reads CACPQESNYGYTF. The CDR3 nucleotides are TGTGCCTGCCCACAGGAATCTAACTATGGCTACACCTTC.

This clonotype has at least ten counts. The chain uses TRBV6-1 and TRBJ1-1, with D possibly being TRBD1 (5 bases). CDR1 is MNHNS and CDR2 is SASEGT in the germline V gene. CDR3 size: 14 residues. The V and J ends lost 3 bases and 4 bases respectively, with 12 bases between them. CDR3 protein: CASSDPGGGTEAFF. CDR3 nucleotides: TGTGCCAGCAGTGACCCGGGGGGTGGCACTGAAGCTTTCTTT.

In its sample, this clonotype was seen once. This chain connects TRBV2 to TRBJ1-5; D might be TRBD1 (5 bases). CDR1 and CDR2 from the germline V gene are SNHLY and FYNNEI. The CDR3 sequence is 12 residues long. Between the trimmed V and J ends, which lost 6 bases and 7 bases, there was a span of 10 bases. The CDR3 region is CASRGVGQPQHF. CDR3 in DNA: TGTGCCAGCAGGGGGGTGGGCCAGCCCCAGCATTTT.

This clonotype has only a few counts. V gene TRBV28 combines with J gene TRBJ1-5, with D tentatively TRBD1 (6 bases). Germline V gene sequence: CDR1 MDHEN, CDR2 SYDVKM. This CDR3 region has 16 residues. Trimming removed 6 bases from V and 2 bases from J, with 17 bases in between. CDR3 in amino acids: CASRPRGGGGNQPQHF. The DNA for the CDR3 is TGTGCCAGCAGGCCAAGAGGGGGTGGGGGCAATCAGCCCCAGCATTTT. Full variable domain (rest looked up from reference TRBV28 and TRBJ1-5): DVKVTQSSRYLVKRTGEKVFLECVQDMDHENMFWYRQDPGLGLRLIYFSYDVKMKEKGDIPEGYSVSREKKERFSLILESASTNQTSMYLCASRPRGGGGNQPQHFGDGTRLSIL.